Listed here is a single T cell receptor beta chain. Assay used: immunoSEQ multiplex PCR; TCRdb lists only in-frame clones, some missing. The sample lists tens of thousands of clones; about 87% were seen once. This sample is drawn from a study of control samples from healthy donors and cancer patients. The sequencing sample was made of blood. This receptor was taken from a woman in her seventies in good health.

The CDR3 DNA is TGTGCCAGCAGTCAACAACTAGCGGGGGGGAGCACAGATACGCAGTATTTT. Encoded protein: CASSQQLAGGSTDTQYF. The rearrangement links TRBV6-6 to TRBJ2-3; 13 bases align to TRBD2. The J segment lost 0 bases and the V segment lost 5 bases, leaving 5 bases of the junction unmatched. Germline CDR1 and CDR2: MNHNY and SVGAGI (reference sequence). The CDR3 runs to 17 residues.